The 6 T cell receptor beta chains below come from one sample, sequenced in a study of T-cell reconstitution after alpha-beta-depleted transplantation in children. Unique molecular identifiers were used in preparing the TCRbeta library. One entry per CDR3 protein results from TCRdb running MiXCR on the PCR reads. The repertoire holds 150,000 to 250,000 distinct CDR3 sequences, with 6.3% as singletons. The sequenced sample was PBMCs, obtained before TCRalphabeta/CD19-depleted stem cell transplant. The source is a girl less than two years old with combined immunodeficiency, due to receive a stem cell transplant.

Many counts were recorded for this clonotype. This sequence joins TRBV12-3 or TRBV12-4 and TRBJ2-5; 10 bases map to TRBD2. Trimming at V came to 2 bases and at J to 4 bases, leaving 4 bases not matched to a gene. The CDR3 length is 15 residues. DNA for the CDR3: TGTGCCAGCAGTTTATGGAGCGGGAGGGCAGAGACCCAGTACTTC. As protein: CASSLWSGRAETQYF.

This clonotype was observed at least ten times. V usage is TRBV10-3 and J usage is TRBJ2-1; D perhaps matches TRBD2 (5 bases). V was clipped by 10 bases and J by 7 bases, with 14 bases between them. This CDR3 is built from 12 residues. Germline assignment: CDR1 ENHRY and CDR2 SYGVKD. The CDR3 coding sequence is TGTGCCACATTGGACTTCCGGAATGAGCAGTTCTTC. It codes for CATLDFRNEQFF.

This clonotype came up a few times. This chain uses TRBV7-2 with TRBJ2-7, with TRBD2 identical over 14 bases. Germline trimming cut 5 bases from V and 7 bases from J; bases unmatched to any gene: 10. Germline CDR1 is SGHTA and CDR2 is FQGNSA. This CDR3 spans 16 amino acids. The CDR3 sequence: CASSIVGTSGSREQYF. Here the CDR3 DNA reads TGTGCCAGCAGCATCGTTGGGACTAGCGGGAGTCGGGAGCAGTACTTC.

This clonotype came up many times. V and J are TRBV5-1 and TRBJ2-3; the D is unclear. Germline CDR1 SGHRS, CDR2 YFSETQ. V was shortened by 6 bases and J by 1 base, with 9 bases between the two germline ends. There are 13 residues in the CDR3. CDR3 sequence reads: CASTPEGTDTQYF. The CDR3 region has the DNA TGCGCCAGCACCCCAGAGGGCACAGATACGCAGTATTTT.

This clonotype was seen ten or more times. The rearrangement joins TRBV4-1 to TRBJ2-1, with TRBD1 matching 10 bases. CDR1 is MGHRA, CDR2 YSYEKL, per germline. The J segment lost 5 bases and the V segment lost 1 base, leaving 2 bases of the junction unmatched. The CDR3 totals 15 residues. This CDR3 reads CASSQGGTGDNEQFF. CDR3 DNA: TGCGCCAGCAGCCAAGGGGGGACAGGGGACAATGAGCAGTTCTTC.

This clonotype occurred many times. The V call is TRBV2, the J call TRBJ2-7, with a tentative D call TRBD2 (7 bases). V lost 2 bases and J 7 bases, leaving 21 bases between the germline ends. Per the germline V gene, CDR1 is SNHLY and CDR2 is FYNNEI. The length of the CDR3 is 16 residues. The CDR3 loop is CASSERGAGAGLEQYF. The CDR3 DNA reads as TGTGCCAGCAGTGAACGCGGGGCGGGGGCCGGCTTGGAGCAGTACTTC.